Shown below are 27 T cell receptor beta chains from a single sample sequenced in a study of cytomegalovirus exposure and HLA in healthy donors. The PCR used 60 Vbeta and 13 Jbeta primers. Generated by immunoSEQ multiplex PCR, the TCRdb table keeps only in-frame clones and is missing some. The repertoire holds approximately 100,000 clones, with roughly 82% as singletons. What was sequenced was PBMCs. Every receptor here comes from a man over 45 in good health and CMV-seronegative.

The chain uses TRBV19 and TRBJ1-1; 7 bases map to TRBD1. The CDR3 is 15 residues long. In germline, CDR1 is LNHDA, CDR2 SQIVND (reference sequence). V dropped 9 bases and J dropped 10; count of bases not matched to a gene: 20. Here the CDR3 DNA reads TGTGCCAGCTCCCCCGGGACAGATCCTCTTTTCGCAGCTTTCTTT. It yields the protein CASSPGTDPLFAAFF. The full variable domain, its missing parts supplied by reference TRBV19 and TRBJ1-1, is DGGITQSPKYLFRKEGQNVTLSCEQNLNHDAMYWYRQDPGQGLRLIYYSQIVNDFQKGDIAEGYSVSREKKESFPLTVTSAQKNPTAFYLCASSPGTDPLFAAFFGQGTRLTVV.

A few counts support this clone. V usage is TRBV25-1 and J usage is TRBJ2-1; D gene uncertain. The CDR3 contains 14 residues. CDR1 is MGHDK and CDR2 is SYGVNS in the germline V gene. Between the trimmed V and J ends, which lost 4 bases and 0 bases, there was a span of 7 bases. The CDR3 nucleotides read TGTGCCAGCAGTGTCCGGAGCTCCTACAATGAGCAGTTCTTC. Translation: CASSVRSSYNEQFF.

The chain uses TRBV10-3 and TRBJ2-5, with D possibly TRBD2 on 7 matching bases. V lost 3 bases and J lost 4, with 15 bases in between. The CDR3 consists of 15 residues. CDR1 is ENHRY, CDR2 SYGVKD, per germline. The CDR3 DNA reads as TGTGCCATCAGTGATGTGGCAGGGGAGGGAGAGACCCAGTACTTC. Translated: CAISDVAGEGETQYF.

This clone appeared a few times. CDR3 loop: CASSESVWDSYGYTF. DNA for the CDR3: TGCGCCAGCAGTGAGTCAGTCTGGGACTCCTATGGCTACACCTTC. The V call is TRBV10-2, the J call TRBJ1-2; D perhaps matches TRBD1 (5 bases). The CDR3 covers 15 residues. CDR1 and CDR2 (germline): WSHSY, SAAADI. The V end lost 0 bases, the J end lost 4 bases, and 12 bases lay between the germline ends.

Only one count was recorded for this clone. This chain uses TRBV18 with TRBJ2-3, with 8 bases fitting TRBD2. CDR3 length equals 16 residues. The germline gives CDR1 KGHSH, CDR2 LQKENI. The ends lost 3 bases at V and 0 bases at J; junction bases unmatched: 5. The CDR3 is CASSPGGGTSTDTQYF. The DNA for the CDR3 is TGTGCCAGCTCACCTGGCGGGGGGACTAGCACAGATACGCAGTATTTT.

The chain combines TRBV7-6 with TRBJ2-6; D is uncertain. The germline V and J ends were trimmed by 5 bases and 0 bases, with 11 bases remaining between them. The CDR3 has 16 amino acids. Germline V gene data show CDR1 as SGHVS and CDR2 as FNYEAQ. The CDR3 coding sequence is TGTGCCAGCAGCCAACGGCGGAACTCTGGGGCCAACGTCCTGACTTTC. This gives the protein CASSQRRNSGANVLTF.

This clone was counted a single time. This chain joins TRBV30 and TRBJ1-2, with a weak D call TRBD1 (5 bases). The CDR3 is 12 amino acids. Trimming removed 5 bases at V and 2 bases at J, with 9 bases between. CDR1 is GTSNPN and CDR2 is SVGIG in the germline V gene (reference sequence). CDR3 residues: CAWDQGNYGYTF. As DNA, the CDR3 is TGTGCCTGGGATCAGGGAAACTATGGCTACACCTTC.

This clone occurred a few times. The chain joins TRBV5-1 to TRBJ2-7; TRBD1 might be the D (5 bases). With 0 bases removed from V and 0 bases from J, the gap between germline ends came to 10 bases. The CDR3 has 15 residues. Looked up from germline, CDR1 is SGHRS and CDR2 is YFSETQ. The CDR3 loop reads CASSLEGASSYEQYF. The DNA of the CDR3 is TGCGCCAGCAGCTTGGAAGGGGCTAGCTCCTACGAGCAGTACTTC.

The chain uses TRBV5-5 and TRBJ2-2; 7 bases align to TRBD1. The CDR3 sequence is 15 residues long. J was trimmed by 0 bases and V by 3 bases; bases with no gene match: 2. In germline, CDR1 is SGHKS, CDR2 YYEKEE (reference sequence). As DNA, the CDR3 is TGTGCCAGCAGCTGGGACAGTACGAACACCGGGGAGCTGTTTTTT. It yields the protein CASSWDSTNTGELFF. The complete variable domain, with remaining parts taken from reference TRBV5-5 and TRBJ2-2, reads DAGVTQSPTHLIKTRGQQVTLRCSPISGHKSVSWYQQVLGQGPQFIFQYYEKEERGRGNFPDRFSARQFPNYSSELNVNALLLGDSALYLCASSWDSTNTGELFFGEGSRLTVL.

This rearrangement joins TRBV5-6 to TRBJ2-6; 11 bases line up with TRBD1. Germline V gene sequence: CDR1 SGHDT, CDR2 YYEEEE. This CDR3 comprises 17 residues. V was clipped by 5 bases and J by 1 base; unmatched bases: 5. CDR3 region: CASSPGQGVSGANVLTF. Here the CDR3 DNA reads TGTGCCAGCAGTCCGGGACAGGGGGTATCTGGGGCCAACGTCCTGACTTTC. Full variable domain (rest looked up from reference TRBV5-6 and TRBJ2-6): DAGVTQSPTHLIKTRGQQVTLRCSPKSGHDTVSWYQQALGQGPQFIFQYYEEEERQRGNFPDRFSGHQFPNYSSELNVNALLLGDSALYLCASSPGQGVSGANVLTFGAGSRLTVL.

J is TRBJ1-1 and V is TRBV5-1; 8 bases are a match to TRBD1. Germline V gives CDR1 SGHRS, CDR2 YFSETQ. Trimming removed 4 bases from V and 10 bases from J; junction bases left unmatched: 3. The CDR3 has 11 amino acids. CDR3 DNA sequence: TGCGCCAGCAGCCCCGACAGGGGAGCTTTCTTT. It encodes CASSPDRGAFF.

This clone was seen only a few times. This chain links TRBV9 with TRBJ1-4; 10 positions match TRBD1. Germline CDR1 and CDR2: SGDLS and YYNGEE. The CDR3 extends over 18 amino acids. Trimming at V came to 3 bases and at J to 5 bases, leaving 13 bases not matched to a gene. CDR3 residues: CASSAHAGTGVRNEKLFF. CDR3 DNA sequence: TGTGCCAGCAGCGCACACGCCGGGACAGGGGTCCGGAATGAAAAACTGTTTTTT.

CDR3 coding DNA: TGTGCCAGCAGTGAATATAGGGGCGCAACTAATGAAAAACTGTTTTTT. It is translated as CASSEYRGATNEKLFF. V and J are TRBV25-1 and TRBJ1-4, with D maybe TRBD1 (5 bases). CDR3 length: 16 amino acids. Trimming left V 0 bases short and J 0 bases short, with 8 bases between. Per germline, CDR1 MGHDK and CDR2 SYGVNS.

Details on this clone: Germline and junction disagree at one end, which may indicate a read error. The V call is TRBV7-2, the J call TRBJ1-2; D gene ambiguous. CDR3 length: 14 residues. Germline loops: CDR1 SGHTA, CDR2 FQGNSA. CDR3 sequence reads: CASNLPGAAFGYTF. Written as DNA, the CDR3 is TGTGCCAGCAACTTACCGGGAGCCGCCTTTGGCTACACCTTC.

This chain connects TRBV11-3 to TRBJ2-1; D ambiguous. Trimming cost V 4 bases and J 2 bases, with 6 bases left between them. The CDR3 totals 13 residues. Germline V lookup: CDR1 SGHNT, CDR2 YENEEA. The CDR3, as DNA: TGTGCCAGCAGCTCGGGTCCCTACAATGAGCAGTTCTTC. As protein: CASSSGPYNEQFF. Using reference TRBV11-3 and TRBJ2-1 for the parts outside the CDR3, the full variable domain is EAGVVQSPRYKIIEKKQPVAFWCNPISGHNTLYWYLQNLGQGPELLIRYENEEAVDDSQLPKDRFSAERLKGVDSTLKIQPAELGDSAVYLCASSSGPYNEQFFGPGTRLTVL.

In regard to this clone: In the same sample, other DNA sequences code for this CDR3. The chain joins TRBV7-2 to TRBJ1-2; 9 nucleotides agree with TRBD1. The ends lost 5 bases at V and 5 bases at J; junction bases unmatched: 6. CDR3 length: 14 residues. The germline V gene has CDR1 SGHTA and CDR2 FQGNSA. The CDR3 is CASSVGQGRYGYTF. CDR3 bases: TGTGCCAGCAGCGTTGGACAGGGGCGTTATGGCTACACCTTC.

The table lists this clone with a count of one. The rearrangement links TRBV2 to TRBJ1-1; 8 nucleotides align to TRBD1. Trimming removed 7 bases from V and 3 bases from J; junction bases left unmatched: 10. The CDR3 has 15 residues. Germline assignment: CDR1 SNHLY and CDR2 FYNNEI. CDR3 DNA sequence: TGTGCCAGCAACGGACAGGGTATTCCTGACACTGAAGCTTTCTTT. It translates to CASNGQGIPDTEAFF.

The chain recombines TRBV11-1 with TRBJ1-6; no clear D. The CDR3 has 16 residues. Trimming pared 5 bases from V and 0 bases from J, leaving 11 bases between. CDR1 and CDR2 from the germline V gene are SGHAT and FQDESV (reference sequence). CDR3: CASSRSLSSYNSPLHF. The CDR3 nucleotides read TGTGCCAGCAGCCGAAGTTTGAGCTCCTATAATTCACCCCTCCACTTT.

The rearrangement joins TRBV6-1 to TRBJ2-7; 10 positions agree with TRBD1. With V trimmed by 4 bases and J by 3 bases, 9 bases remained unmatched. Germline V gene sequence: CDR1 MNHNS, CDR2 SASEGT. CDR3 length equals 16 residues. Written as DNA, the CDR3 is TGTGCCAGCAGTGCCCCGACGGGACAGGGGTTCTACGAGCAGTACGTC. Its translation is CASSAPTGQGFYEQYV.

The CDR3, as DNA: TGCGCCAGCAGCCCCAGGGACAGAAACTATGGCTACACCTTC. Translated: CASSPRDRNYGYTF. The chain couples TRBV5-1 to TRBJ1-2; 7 nucleotides align to TRBD1. CDR3 length equals 14 residues. Germline-derived CDR1 and CDR2 are SGHRS and YFSETQ. After removal of 4 bases from V and 2 bases from J, the junction contained 5 bases not matched to a gene.

The rearrangement uses TRBV7-9 and TRBJ1-6, with D unclear. This CDR3 region has 14 residues. V lost 5 bases and J 7 bases, leaving 12 bases between the germline ends. Looked up from germline, CDR1 is SEHNR and CDR2 is FQNEAQ (reference sequence). The CDR3 DNA reads as TGTGCCAGCAGCCTGGGCCCGGGGAATTCACCCCTCCACTTT. Translated, it gives CASSLGPGNSPLHF.

This chain uses TRBV5-6 with TRBJ1-2; D perhaps matches TRBD1 (6 bases). The ends were cut back, 0 bases at V and 3 bases at J, with 9 bases in the middle. Germline V gene data show CDR1 as SGHDT and CDR2 as YYEEEE. The CDR3 has 14 amino acids. The CDR3 DNA follows: TGTGCCAGCAGCTTGGATCAGGGGTACTATGGCTACACCTTC. It codes for CASSLDQGYYGYTF.

CDR3 nucleotide sequence: TGTGCCTGGAATGTGGACTACATGAACACTGAAGCTTTCTTT. Its protein is CAWNVDYMNTEAFF. The chain employs TRBV30 and TRBJ1-1, with unresolved D. Germline loops: CDR1 GTSNPN, CDR2 SVGIG (reference sequence). There are 14 residues in the CDR3. Trimming cost V 4 bases and J 0 bases, with 12 bases left between them.

This chain links TRBV4-1 with TRBJ1-6; D is possibly TRBD1 (5 bases). Germline V gene data show CDR1 as MGHRA and CDR2 as YSYEKL. The CDR3 sequence is 15 residues long. Between the trimmed V and J ends, which lost 0 bases and 9 bases, there was a span of 12 bases. The CDR3 sequence: CASSQDPSGVSPLHF. The DNA for the CDR3 is TGCGCCAGCAGCCAAGATCCCTCGGGGGTTTCACCCCTCCACTTT.

J is TRBJ2-3 and V is TRBV5-1, with TRBD1 matching 8 bases. This CDR3 spans 16 amino acids. V was clipped by 4 bases and J by 4 bases; unmatched bases: 11. Germline V CDR1 and CDR2: SGHRS, YFSETQ. The CDR3 is CASSPPTGVVSDTQYF. The CDR3 DNA reads as TGCGCCAGCAGCCCCCCGACAGGGGTAGTTTCAGATACGCAGTATTTT.

The genes are TRBV5-1 and TRBJ2-3; 8 bases fit TRBD2. V was pared by 3 bases and J by 6 bases, with 3 bases of the junction left unmatched. CDR1 is SGHRS, CDR2 YFSETQ, per germline. The CDR3 is made up of 13 amino acids. CDR3 coding DNA: TGCGCCAGCAGCTCCGGGACTAGGGATACGCAGTATTTT. Its protein product is CASSSGTRDTQYF.

The J gene is TRBJ1-2, the V gene TRBV5-1, with TRBD1 matching 9 bases. Trimming cost V 4 bases and J 6 bases; bases outside gene matches: 7. The V gene's germline CDR1 is SGHRS and CDR2 YFSETQ. This CDR3 is 14 amino acids long. This CDR3 reads CASSLRTGEDGYTF. CDR3 bases: TGCGCCAGCAGCCTTCGGACAGGGGAAGATGGCTACACCTTC.